The 13 T cell receptor beta chains reported below all come from one sample, sequenced in a study of cytomegalovirus exposure and HLA in healthy donors listed by TCRdb under 2017. Library generation was performed with the immunoSEQ multiplex PCR assay. For the multiplex PCR, a mixture combining 60 forward primers for TCR Vbeta segments and 13 reverse primers for TCR Jbeta segments was used. Sourced from immuneACCESS, this table was stored by TCRdb with only in-frame sequences that have V and J called. A share of the clones is absent; for the studies checked, an unresolved V gene accounts for under half, and the remainder has no known explanation. Here the sample has about 160,000 clones; about 81% occur a single time. In total, the top ten clones hold 0.9% to 1% of the sample. The sample comprised PBMCs. These receptors were obtained from a girl aged 2-10 years in good health and CMV-seropositive.

The chain uses TRBV7-2 and TRBJ2-3; D unresolved. V shed 3 bases and J shed 1 base, with 5 bases lying between them. Germline values: CDR1 SGHTA, CDR2 FQGNSA. The CDR3 totals 13 residues. The CDR3 is CASSFIRTDTQYF. CDR3 DNA sequence: TGTGCCAGCAGCTTTATCCGCACAGATACGCAGTATTTT.

The chain uses TRBV28 and TRBJ2-7; TRBD1 is a possible D gene (5 bases). The CDR3 is 11 residues long. The germline V gene encodes CDR1 MDHEN and CDR2 SYDVKM. Trimming left V 7 bases short and J 10 bases short, with 14 bases between. CDR3 nucleotides: TGTGCCAGCACCGTGGGGCTAGAACAGTACTTC. This encodes CASTVGLEQYF.

V and J are TRBV7-9 and TRBJ1-1, with D unclear. Trimming took 5 bases from V and 0 from J, leaving 7 bases between them. Per the germline V gene, CDR1 is SEHNR and CDR2 is FQNEAQ (reference sequence). The CDR3 spans 13 residues. The DNA for the CDR3 is TGTGCCAGCAGCCGATCAGTGAACACTGAAGCTTTCTTT. The encoded protein is CASSRSVNTEAFF.

This clone has just a few counts. The chain combines TRBV6-6 with TRBJ2-7, with TRBD1 matching over 7 bases. The CDR3 has 15 residues. Losses at the gene ends were 6 bases for V and 2 bases for J; bases not matched to a gene: 10. Germline CDR1 is MNHNY and CDR2 is SVGAGI (reference sequence). The CDR3 nucleotides read TGTGCCAGCAGGGAACCCGGGACAGAAGCCTACGAGCAGTACTTC. Translated, it gives CASREPGTEAYEQYF.

This chain connects TRBV7-9 to TRBJ2-1; D not certain. CDR1 and CDR2 from the germline V gene are SEHNR and FQNEAQ (reference sequence). The CDR3 has 11 residues. Trimming pared 8 bases from V and 8 bases from J, leaving 10 bases between. In DNA form, the CDR3 reads TGTGCCAGCGCGGTCAGCCATGAGCAGTTCTTC. Translation gives CASAVSHEQFF.

The chain has TRBV7-2 and TRBJ1-2, with a possible D match to TRBD1 (6 bases). This CDR3 has 15 amino acids. Germline V CDR1 and CDR2: SGHTA, FQGNSA. V was shortened by 2 bases and J by 5 bases, with 15 bases between the two germline ends. The CDR3 sequence is CASSLWTARSYGYTF. The CDR3 DNA is TGTGCCAGCAGCTTATGGACAGCTAGGTCATATGGCTACACCTTC.

The V call is TRBV30, the J call TRBJ1-6, with D perhaps TRBD1 (6 bases). V was cut by 8 bases and J by 6 bases, with 14 bases left in between. The CDR3 totals 13 residues. Germline V CDR1 and CDR2: GTSNPN, SVGIG (reference sequence). The CDR3 DNA is TGTGCCGTAACCGAACAGGGTAATTCACCCCTCCACTTT. This sequence encodes CAVTEQGNSPLHF.

The chain links TRBV5-4 to TRBJ2-4, with TRBD2 matching over 9 bases. Germline-derived CDR1 and CDR2 are SGHNT and YYREEE (reference sequence). The CDR3 runs 16 residues. The junction had 5 bases not matched to a gene; V was cut back by 4 bases and J by 0 bases. Written as DNA, the CDR3 is TGTGCCAGCAGCATCTCTAGCGGGGCAGCCAAAAACATTCAGTACTTC. Its protein is CASSISSGAAKNIQYF.

V gene TRBV15 combines with J gene TRBJ1-3; D may be TRBD1 (5 bases). V lost 3 bases and J lost 0, with 15 bases in between. The CDR3 is 17 amino acids. CDR1 is LNHNV, CDR2 YYDKDF, per germline (reference sequence). The CDR3 bases are TGTGCCACCAGCAGTGAGCCCGGGACTCGCTCTGGAAACACCATATATTTT. Translated, it gives CATSSEPGTRSGNTIYF.

The chain uses TRBV30 and TRBJ2-6; D is perhaps TRBD2 (6 bases). Germline CDR1 GTSNPN, CDR2 SVGIG (reference sequence). This CDR3 region has 14 residues. V dropped 2 bases and J dropped 4 bases, with 9 bases sitting between them. CDR3 sequence (DNA): TGTGCCTGGAGTACCGGGAGCGGGGCCAACGTCCTGACTTTC. Amino acids: CAWSTGSGANVLTF.

To note about this clone: Other DNA sequences within the sample encode an identical CDR3. The chain combines TRBV5-1 with TRBJ1-5; 7 bases fit TRBD1. Looked up from germline, CDR1 is SGHRS and CDR2 is YFSETQ. V shed 4 bases, J shed 0 bases, and the junction held 4 bases outside the gene matches. The CDR3 is 15 residues long. Here the CDR3 reads CASSRTGDSNQPQHF. The CDR3 nucleotides are TGCGCCAGCAGCCGAACAGGGGATAGCAATCAGCCCCAGCATTTT.

The rearrangement uses TRBV21-1 and TRBJ1-5. TRBV21-1 is a documented pseudogene. CDR3 length: 16 residues. CDR3 protein: CASSKAGGEGNQPQHF. The CDR3 nucleotides read TGTGCCAGCAGCAAAGCCGGGGGAGAGGGCAATCAGCCCCAGCATTTT.

This clone was picked up one time. The V gene is TRBV18, the J gene TRBJ2-2; possibly TRBD1 for D (5 bases). V was trimmed by 6 bases and J by 3 bases, leaving 14 bases between them. CDR1 is KGHSH, CDR2 LQKENI, per germline. This CDR3 is built from 15 residues. This CDR3 reads CASSPSDSYTGELFF. The CDR3 DNA follows: TGTGCCAGCTCGCCCAGTGACAGCTACACCGGGGAGCTGTTTTTT.